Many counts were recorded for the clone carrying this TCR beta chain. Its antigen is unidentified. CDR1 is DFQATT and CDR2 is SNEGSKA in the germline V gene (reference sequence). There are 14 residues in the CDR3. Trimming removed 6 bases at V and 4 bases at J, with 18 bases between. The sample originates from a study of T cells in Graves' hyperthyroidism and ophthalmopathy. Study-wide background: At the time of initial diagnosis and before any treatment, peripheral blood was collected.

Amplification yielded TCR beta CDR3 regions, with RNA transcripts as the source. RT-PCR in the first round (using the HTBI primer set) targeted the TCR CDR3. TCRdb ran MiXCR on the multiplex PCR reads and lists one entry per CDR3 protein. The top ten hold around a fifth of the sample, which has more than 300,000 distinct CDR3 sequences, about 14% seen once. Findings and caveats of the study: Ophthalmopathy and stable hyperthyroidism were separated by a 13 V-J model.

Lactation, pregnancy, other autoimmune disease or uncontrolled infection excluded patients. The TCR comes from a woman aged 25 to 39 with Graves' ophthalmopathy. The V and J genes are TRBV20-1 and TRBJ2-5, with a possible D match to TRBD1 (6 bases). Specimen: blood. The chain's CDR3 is CSADGTLGRETQYF. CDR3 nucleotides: TGCAGTGCAGATGGGACACTGGGGCGAGAGACCCAGTACTTC.